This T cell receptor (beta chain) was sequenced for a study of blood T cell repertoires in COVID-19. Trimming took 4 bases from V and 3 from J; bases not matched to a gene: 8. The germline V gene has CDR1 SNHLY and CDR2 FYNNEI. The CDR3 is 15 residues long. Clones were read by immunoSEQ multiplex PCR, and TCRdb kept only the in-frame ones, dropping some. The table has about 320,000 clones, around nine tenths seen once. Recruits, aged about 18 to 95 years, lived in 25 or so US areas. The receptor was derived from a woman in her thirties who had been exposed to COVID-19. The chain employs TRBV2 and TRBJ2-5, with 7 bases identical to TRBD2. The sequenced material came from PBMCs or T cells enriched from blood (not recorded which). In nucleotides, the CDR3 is TGTGCCAGCAGTGGGACTAGTGTTTTGGAAGAGACCCAGTACTTC. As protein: CASSGTSVLEETQYF.